One and the same sample provided the 6 T cell receptor beta chains below, sequenced in a study of blood T cell repertoires in COVID-19. Libraries were prepared by immunoSEQ multiplex PCR; TCRdb keeps only in-frame clonotypes and omits some of them. The repertoire holds around 130,000 clones, roughly four fifths seen once, with about 20% in the top ten. Sample: PBMCs or T cells enriched from blood (not recorded which). Every receptor here comes from a man aged 25-45 years who had recovered from COVID-19.

The CDR3 region is CASRAGQGEGYTF. Written as DNA, the CDR3 is TGTGCCAGCAGAGCCGGACAGGGTGAAGGCTACACCTTC. The gene calls are TRBV12-3 or TRBV12-4 and TRBJ1-2; 8 nucleotides align to TRBD1. The junction had 8 bases not matched to a gene; V was cut back by 6 bases and J by 8 bases. The CDR3 length is 13 residues.

This rearrangement joins TRBV5-1 to TRBJ2-1, with D unclear. This CDR3 has 14 amino acids. Germline V gene lookup returns CDR1 SGHRS and CDR2 YFSETQ. Between the trimmed V and J ends, which lost 0 bases and 3 bases, there was a span of 7 bases. For the CDR3, the DNA is TGCGCCAGCAGCTTGGCTCCAGTCTACAATGAGCAGTTCTTC. Protein: CASSLAPVYNEQFF.

This chain connects TRBV29-1 to TRBJ1-3; D is unclear. The CDR3 is made up of 11 amino acids. V was shortened by 2 bases and J by 5 bases, with 4 bases between the two germline ends. Germline CDR1 SQVTM, CDR2 ANQGSEA. CDR3 coding DNA: TGCAGCGTTGAACTTCGAAACACCATATATTTT. Protein: CSVELRNTIYF.

This chain uses TRBV19 with TRBJ1-1; D uncertain. In germline, CDR1 is LNHDA, CDR2 SQIVND (reference sequence). CDR3 length equals 13 residues. V lost 4 bases to trimming and J lost 1 base, with 7 bases between them. The CDR3 region has the DNA TGTGCCAGTAGTAGTCCCAGGAACACTGAAGCTTTCTTT. Protein product: CASSSPRNTEAFF.

The chain carries TRBV5-1 and TRBJ1-1; 7 nucleotides align to TRBD1. Germline lookup yields CDR1 SGHRS and CDR2 YFSETQ. This CDR3 contains 17 residues. V was pared by 4 bases and J by 1 base, with 13 bases of the junction left unmatched. CDR3 residues: CASSPGQRKTGNTEAFF. CDR3 in DNA: TGCGCCAGCAGCCCGGGACAGAGAAAAACGGGGAACACTGAAGCTTTCTTT.

The gene calls are TRBV3-1 (or the pseudogene TRBV3-2) and TRBJ1-3; 7 nucleotides match TRBD1. Per germline, CDR1 LGHDT and CDR2 YNNKEL (reference sequence). The length of the CDR3 is 15 residues. Trimming removed 7 bases from V and 4 bases from J; junction bases left unmatched: 10. The CDR3 protein is CASTLRQGPGNTIYF. CDR3 DNA sequence: TGTGCCAGCACCCTGAGACAGGGACCAGGAAACACCATATATTTT.